This T cell receptor (beta chain) was found in a study of T cell repertoires in cytomegalovirus infection. Study results and caveats: Ex vivo responses were dominated by HLA-C-restricted CMV-specific TCR beta clonotypes. Cumulative public TCR beta family frequency identified carriers of CMV plus the relevant HLA.

This clonotype was observed at least ten times. Its antigen is not identified. Per the germline V gene, CDR1 is MNHEY and CDR2 is SVGEGT. Trimming left V 0 bases short and J 6 bases short, with 9 bases between. The CDR3 contains 14 residues. TCRdb redid the calling of the reads with MiXCR, one entry per CDR3 protein. Of 120,000 to 150,000 distinct CDR3 sequences listed, 5% to 6.5% were seen once; the top ten hold 15% to 20%. The source of this sequence is a human donor in good health (CMV status not recorded). Some clones in this sample may be carry-over from other donors' samples. Sequenced input: PBMCs. The rearrangement uses TRBV6-2 or TRBV6-3 and TRBJ1-5, with unresolved D. CDR3 protein: CASSYSRSRQPQHF. The CDR3 DNA is TGTGCCAGCAGTTACTCGAGGAGCCGTCAGCCCCAGCATTTT.